This is a list of T cell receptor beta chains from one sample in a study of Ad26.COV2.S vaccination and SARS-CoV-2 variants. The protocol was immunoSEQ multiplex PCR, while the TCRdb copy is restricted to in-frame clones and leaves out a portion. The table shows more than 300,000 clones, with 85% to 90% occurring only once. The sequencing here drew on peripheral blood, taken in a trial of Ad26.COV2.S vaccine versus placebo. The receptors here all came from a person aged 18-65 years who received the Ad26.COV2.S COVID-19 vaccine or a placebo. The CDR3 runs from the conserved cysteine through the conserved F or W. A D gene is named only where the DNA matches it firmly. Some rows mark clone size as missing; the rest say once, few, many or name a class of expanded clone.

TRBJ1-5,NA,TRBV6-6,TRBD1,CASSFGRGLAQPQHF,TGTGCCAGCAGTTTTGGTAGGGGGCTAGCTCAGCCCCAGCATTTT
TRBJ1-5,NA,TRBV9,TRBD1,CASSARGGAYLNQPQHF,TGTGCCAGCAGCGCCCGAGGGGGCGCTTATCTCAATCAGCCCCAGCATTTT
TRBJ2-3,NA,TRBV5-4,TRBD2,CASSQGTSGSPDTQYF,TGTGCCAGCAGCCAGGGGACTAGCGGGAGTCCAGATACGCAGTATTTT
TRBJ1-5,NA,TRBV24-1,NA,CATRGTARDIQPQHF,TGTGCCACCAGAGGTACGGCCAGGGACATTCAGCCCCAGCATTTT
TRBJ1-3,few,TRBV19,TRBD1,CASSKTGEGGDTIYF,TGTGCCAGTAGTAAGACAGGGGAAGGAGGAGACACCATATATTTT
TRBJ1-2,NA,TRBV10-2,NA,CASSEKDSYGYTF,TGCGCCAGCAGTGAAAAGGATAGTTATGGCTACACCTTC
TRBJ1-1,NA,TRBV6-6,NA,CASSLQQGSGTEAFF,TGTGCCAGCAGTCTCCAACAGGGTTCGGGCACTGAAGCTTTCTTT
TRBJ2-1,NA,TRBV18,TRBD1,CASSPQTGVYNEQFF,TGTGCCAGCTCACCACAGACAGGGGTGTACAATGAGCAGTTCTTC
TRBJ2-3,NA,TRBV28,NA,CASSFKGYTDTQYF,TGTGCCAGCAGTTTTAAGGGATACACAGATACGCAGTATTTT
TRBJ2-1,NA,TRBV10-3,NA,CAISESSRAGTYNEQFF,TGTGCCATCAGTGAGTCGTCCAGGGCCGGAACCTACAATGAGCAGTTCTTC